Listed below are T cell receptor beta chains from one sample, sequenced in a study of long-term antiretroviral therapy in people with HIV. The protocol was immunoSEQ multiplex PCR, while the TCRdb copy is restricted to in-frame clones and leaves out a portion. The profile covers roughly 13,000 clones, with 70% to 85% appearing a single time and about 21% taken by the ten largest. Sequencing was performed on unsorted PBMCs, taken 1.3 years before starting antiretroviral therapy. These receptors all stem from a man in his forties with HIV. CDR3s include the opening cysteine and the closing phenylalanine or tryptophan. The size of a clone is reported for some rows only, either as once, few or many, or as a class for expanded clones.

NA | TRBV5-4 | CASSLGQDGNTIYF
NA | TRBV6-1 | CASSGGLGQGMTEAFF
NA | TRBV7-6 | CASSLGTLYGYTF
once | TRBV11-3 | CASSSGDRYNEKLFF
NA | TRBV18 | CASSPGGGTHNEQFF
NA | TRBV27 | CASTGGGSPLHF
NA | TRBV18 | CASSPLGHQPQHF
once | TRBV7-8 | CASSPRLGEAFF
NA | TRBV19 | CASKEGAQPQHF
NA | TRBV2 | CASREVSGSFSNQPQHF
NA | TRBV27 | CASSLSLAGIPAYTQYF
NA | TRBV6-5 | CASSYSMGAGNEQYF
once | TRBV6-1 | CATGRVNTEAFF
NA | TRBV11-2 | CASSLVGLPYNEQFF
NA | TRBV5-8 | CASSPREEELFF
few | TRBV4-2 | CASSQDRQGGQPQHF
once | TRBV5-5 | CASSLEVNQPQHF
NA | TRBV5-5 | CASSRKGASTDTQYF
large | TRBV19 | CASSWVSGEFYEQYF
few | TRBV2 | CASEGRTGGTGELFF
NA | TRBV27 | CASSLSGQGARTGELFF
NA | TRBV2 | CASSTGGGSSYEQYF
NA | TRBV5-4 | CASSAGTGSYEQYF
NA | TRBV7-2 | CASSLDNSNQPQHF
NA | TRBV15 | CATSRGYGSTNEKLFF
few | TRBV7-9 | CASSSTEGARHGYTF
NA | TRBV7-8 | CASSPQGLKNTGELFF
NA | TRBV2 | CASSGQGAGPTQYF
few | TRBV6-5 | CASSYSTGQPQHF
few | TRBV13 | CASSSDSSEAFF
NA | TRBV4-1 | CASSQEGAGKRSNQPQHF
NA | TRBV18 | CASSPPTANQETQYF
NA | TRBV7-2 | CASSRTGQPTYEQYF
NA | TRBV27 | CASTFSRGPTDTQYF
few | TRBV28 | CASSTTGGESYEQYF
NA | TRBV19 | CASSPTSGLNNEQFF
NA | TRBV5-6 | CASSLGSGLNNEKLFF
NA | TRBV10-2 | CASSDPRDRGDNEQFF
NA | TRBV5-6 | CASILSGQRNTEAFF
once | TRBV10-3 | CAIKGSRLRDSPLHF
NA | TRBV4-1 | CASSQWGRALSSYNSPLHF
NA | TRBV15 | CATSRGLAGGPGRDTQYF
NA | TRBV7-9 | CASTTPTGDTQYF
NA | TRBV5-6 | CASSPYSGVGYNEQFF
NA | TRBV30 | CAWMRALGGHYGYTF
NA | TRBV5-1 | CASSLDWGRNTEAFF
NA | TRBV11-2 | CASSAPLENIQYF
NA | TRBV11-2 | CASSHEGGAEAFF